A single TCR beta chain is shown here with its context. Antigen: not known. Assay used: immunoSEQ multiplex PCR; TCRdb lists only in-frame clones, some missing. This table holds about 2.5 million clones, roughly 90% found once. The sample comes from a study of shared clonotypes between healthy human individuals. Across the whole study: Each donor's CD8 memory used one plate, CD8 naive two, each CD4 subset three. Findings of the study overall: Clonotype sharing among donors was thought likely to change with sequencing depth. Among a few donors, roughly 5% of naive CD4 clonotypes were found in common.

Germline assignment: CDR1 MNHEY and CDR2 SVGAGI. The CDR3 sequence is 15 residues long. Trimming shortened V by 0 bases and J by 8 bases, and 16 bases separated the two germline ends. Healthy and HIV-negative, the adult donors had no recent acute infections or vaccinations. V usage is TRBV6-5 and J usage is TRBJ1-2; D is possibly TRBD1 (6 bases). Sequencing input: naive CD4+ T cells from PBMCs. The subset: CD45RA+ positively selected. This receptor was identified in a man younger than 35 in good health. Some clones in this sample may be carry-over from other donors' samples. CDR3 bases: TGTGCCAGCAGTTACTCGAGCCAGGGGCTGGTCGGCTACACCTTC. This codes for CASSYSSQGLVGYTF.